This TCR beta chain was captured in a study of blood T cell repertoires in COVID-19. At the level of the study: Material from acute and convalescent COVID-19 was sourced from the United States, Italy and Spain. PBMCs, B-cell-depleted T cells, or T cells provided the cDNA or gDNA that made up the material.

Authors' analysis steps: Nucleated cell number was recorded as an estimate derived from reference gene primer amplification. Generated by immunoSEQ multiplex PCR, the TCRdb table keeps only in-frame clones and is missing some. For V, J and clone size, that table is used; D and trimming come from the DNA. The sample carries 100,000 to 150,000 clones, about four fifths recorded once. This clonotype was obtained from a woman at least 80 years old with acute or convalescent COVID-19. The sample comprised peripheral blood.

The CDR3 DNA sequence: TGTGCCAGCAGCGTAGGACTGAGCTCCTATAATTCACCCCTCCACTTT. This encodes CASSVGLSSYNSPLHF. The rearrangement links TRBV9 to TRBJ1-6; D is uncertain. Trimming stripped 0 bases from V and 0 bases from J, with 7 bases between. CDR1 and CDR2 from the germline V gene are SGDLS and YYNGEE. This CDR3 is 16 amino acids long.